The T cell receptor (beta chain) under discussion was sequenced for a study of blood T cell repertoires in COVID-19. The wider study: Samples taken during acute and convalescent COVID-19 were collected in the United States, Italy and Spain. Nucleic acid was either cDNA or gDNA, and it came from T cells, B-cell-depleted T cells, or PBMCs.

In the source study's methods: Estimation of nucleated cell counts relied on the amplification of reference gene primers. The data were produced by immunoSEQ multiplex PCR, yet TCRdb's version contains in-frame clones alone and is incomplete. V, J and clone size are those of that table, while D and trimming were read from the DNA. The sample consists of 90,000 to 110,000 clones, 65% to 90% of them appearing once. Germline assignment: CDR1 SEHNR and CDR2 FQNEAQ (reference sequence). The V segment lost 0 bases and the J segment 13 bases; nucleotides outside the gene matches: 17. CDR3 length: 17 amino acids.

This sequence joins TRBV7-9 and TRBJ2-3; 9 bases align to TRBD2. The TCR sequence derives from a man over 45 with acute or convalescent COVID-19. The sequenced material came from peripheral blood. CDR3 in amino acids: CASSLARLAEAQMRKYF. The CDR3 nucleotides read TGTGCCAGCAGCTTAGCTCGACTAGCGGAAGCACAGATGAGGAAGTATTTT.